This T cell receptor (beta chain) was observed in a study of vaccination and CD4 T cells after COVID-19. The overall study: Nasal swab PCR had shown SARS-CoV-2 positivity in the convalescent patients (roughly nine mild cases, one severe case).

As to this clonotype: The antigen is unknown.

Sequence data for DNA of cultured CD4+ T cells were generated by the Oncomine TCR Beta short-read assay. TCRdb reprocessed the PCR reads with MiXCR, giving one entry per CDR3 protein. The sample lists under 11,000 distinct CDR3 sequences, less than 35% occurring once. Germline V CDR1 and CDR2: SGDLS, YYNGEE. The CDR3 length is 16 residues. V lost 0 bases and J lost 6; bases outside the gene matches: 9. As to treatment: roughly ten-day PBMC culture with coronavirus spike peptide pools or control peptides (ViraFEST assay). Alongside approximately 10 IU/ml IL-2 and roughly 10 ug/ml peptide pools, PBMCs were cultured at two million per well.

Sequencing was done on a sample of cultured CD4+ T cells from blood. This sequence was found in a human donor with COVID-19. The chain couples TRBV9 to TRBJ2-7, with TRBD1 matching 10 bases. In nucleotides, the CDR3 is TGTGCCAGCAGCGTAGGTATAGGGACAGGGGATAGCGAGCAGTACTTC. Translated: CASSVGIGTGDSEQYF.